This is a list of T cell receptor beta chains from one sample in a study of T cell responses to AZD1222 COVID-19 vaccine. Assay: immunoSEQ multiplex PCR; the TCRdb copy retains only in-frame clones and omits some. The repertoire includes tens of thousands of clones, 80% of them detected once, and about 46% sits in the top ten. The sequencing here drew on peripheral blood, taken 28 days after the second AZD1222 dose. These receptor sequences come from an adult who received the AZD1222 COVID-19 vaccine. CDR3s include the opening cysteine and the closing phenylalanine or tryptophan. D genes are given only for firm matches. The size field is filled for only some rows; it gives once, few, many or a size class.

TRBV14,-,TRBJ2-7,-,TGTGCCAGCAGCCAAATGATCAACGAGCAGTACTTC,CASSQMINEQYF
TRBV9,-,TRBJ2-7,-,TGTGCCAGCAGCGTCATGGAGGGGGCAGGCTACGAGCAGTACTTC,CASSVMEGAGYEQYF
TRBV5-5,TRBD1,TRBJ2-7,once,TGTGCCAGCAGCTTACAGGGGAGCTCCTACGAGCAGTACTTC,CASSLQGSSYEQYF
TRBV19,TRBD1,TRBJ2-7,few,TGTGCCAGTAGTTCGGGACAGGGGGGCTACGAGCAGTACTTC,CASSSGQGGYEQYF
TRBV5-1,-,TRBJ2-7,-,TGCGCCAGCAGCTTGTCGGGGGTCTCATCCTACGAGCAGTACTTC,CASSLSGVSSYEQYF
TRBV7-7,-,TRBJ2-2,-,TGTGCCAGCAGCTTAGTTAGTTTCGGGGAGCTGTTTTTT,CASSLVSFGELFF
TRBV9,-,TRBJ1-4,-,TGTGCCAGCAGCGCCGGACACTATGCAACTAATGAAAAACTGTTTTTT,CASSAGHYATNEKLFF
TRBV3-1/TRBV3-2,-,TRBJ2-5,-,TGTGCCAGCAGCCAAGGCACAGGGAGGATGGAGACCCAGTACTTC,CASSQGTGRMETQYF
TRBV9,TRBD2,TRBJ2-1,-,TGTGCCAGCAGCGTAGGGGGGATGGCGGGACTAGCTGTTGGTGAGCAGTTCTTC,CASSVGGMAGLAVGEQFF
TRBV7-3,-,TRBJ2-3,-,TGTGCCAGCAGCTTAAGGACGGGATACACAGATACGCAGTATTTT,CASSLRTGYTDTQYF
TRBV7-9,TRBD1,TRBJ1-2,-,TGTGCCAGCAGCTTAGCCGACAGGGAGCGGGGCTACACCTTC,CASSLADRERGYTF
TRBV7-7,TRBD1,TRBJ2-2,once,TGTGCCAGCAGAGCGGGACAGGGTGACACCGGGGAGCTGTTTTTT,CASRAGQGDTGELFF
TRBV18,TRBD1,TRBJ1-4,-,TGTGCCAGCTCCTACGGGACCGGGACAGGCGAGAATGAAAAACTGTTTTTT,CASSYGTGTGENEKLFF
TRBV2,-,TRBJ2-1,few,TGTGCCAGCAGTGATAGAAGAAGCTCCTACAATGAGCAGTTCTTC,CASSDRRSSYNEQFF
TRBV10-3,TRBD1,TRBJ1-3,-,TGTGCCAGCCGGGACAGAGGCCTCAGGGGCTCTGGAAACACCATATATTTT,CASRDRGLRGSGNTIYF
TRBV3-1/TRBV3-2,TRBD2,TRBJ2-3,-,TGTGCCAGCAGCCATGGGATGGTGAGCGGGGGGGCAAATACGCAGTATTTT,CASSHGMVSGGANTQYF
TRBV5-5,TRBD2,TRBJ2-1,-,TGTGCCAGCCAAGCGGGAGATAACAATGAGCAGTTCTTC,CASQAGDNNEQFF
TRBV5-1,-,TRBJ2-2,-,TGCGCCAGCAGCTTGGTAACGGACACCGGGGAGCTGTTTTTT,CASSLVTDTGELFF
TRBV2,-,TRBJ2-7,-,TGTGCCAGCAGTGATTCACAGGGTCTAGCCTACGAGCAGTACTTC,CASSDSQGLAYEQYF
TRBV7-2,-,TRBJ2-7,-,TGTGCCAGCAGTGTTGGGACGGCACCCTACGAGCAGTACTTC,CASSVGTAPYEQYF
TRBV19,TRBD2,TRBJ2-7,-,TGTGCCAGTAGTATGGGCGGGAGGAGCTACGAGCAGTACTTC,CASSMGGRSYEQYF
TRBV21-1,-,TRBJ2-2,-,TGTGCCAGCAGCAAAAAGGGGCAGGTACCGAACACCGGGGAGCTGTTTTTT,CASSKKGQVPNTGELFF
TRBV5-1,-,TRBJ2-3,once,TGCGCCAGCAGCTTGGGTTTGGCAGGGTTGGGCACAGATACGCAGTATTTT,CASSLGLAGLGTDTQYF
TRBV27,TRBD2,TRBJ2-3,-,TGTGCCAGCAGTTTATTGCCTAGCGGGGGTGATACGCAGTATTTT,CASSLLPSGGDTQYF
TRBV19,-,TRBJ2-3,-,TGTGCCACAAGAAGAACTTCCACAGATACGCAGTATTTT,CATRRTSTDTQYF
TRBV11-2,-,TRBJ1-2,-,TGTGCCAGCAGCTTAGATCCTTTTGGACCGGACTATGGCTACACCTTC,CASSLDPFGPDYGYTF
TRBV28,-,TRBJ2-7,-,TGTGCCAGCAGCCTGGGGGGACAGACCCCCTACGAGCAGTACTTC,CASSLGGQTPYEQYF
TRBV27,-,TRBJ1-6,-,TGTGCCAGCAGTTTGAGGGAGAATAATTCACCCCTCCACTTT,CASSLRENNSPLHF
TRBV4-1,TRBD1,TRBJ1-1,few,TGCGCCAGCAGCCAAGAGTGGTTAGGAACAGGGGGCGTAGGCGACACTGAAGCTTTCTTT,CASSQEWLGTGGVGDTEAFF
TRBV1,-,TRBJ1-2,medium-sized,TGCACCAGCAGCCGGGGTCCCGTGATGGGCTACACCTTC,CTSSRGPVMGYTF
TRBV5-1,-,TRBJ1-2,-,TGCGCCAGCAGCTTCAGGGGCGAAGGGGACGGCTACACCTTC,CASSFRGEGDGYTF
TRBV28,-,TRBJ2-7,-,TGTGCCAGCAGTCCTATCGGACGGGACTCCTACGAGCAGTACTTC,CASSPIGRDSYEQYF
TRBV2,-,TRBJ2-1,-,TGTGCCAGCAGTGAAGCGCTTCAGGTCGAGCAGTTCTTC,CASSEALQVEQFF
TRBV3-1/TRBV3-2,-,TRBJ1-1,-,TGTGCCAGCAGCCCGAGTGGGCTCACTGAAGCTTTCTTT,CASSPSGLTEAFF
TRBV9,TRBD1,TRBJ1-2,-,TGTGCCAGCAGCACCCACCATGGGACAGGCGTGGGCTACACCTTC,CASSTHHGTGVGYTF
TRBV11-2,-,TRBJ2-3,-,TGTGCCAGCAGCTTTAGACTCTCCGGGGCCACAGATACGCAGTATTTT,CASSFRLSGATDTQYF
TRBV9,-,TRBJ2-2,-,TGTGCCAGCAGCGTAAGATCCGGGGAGCTGTTTTTT,CASSVRSGELFF